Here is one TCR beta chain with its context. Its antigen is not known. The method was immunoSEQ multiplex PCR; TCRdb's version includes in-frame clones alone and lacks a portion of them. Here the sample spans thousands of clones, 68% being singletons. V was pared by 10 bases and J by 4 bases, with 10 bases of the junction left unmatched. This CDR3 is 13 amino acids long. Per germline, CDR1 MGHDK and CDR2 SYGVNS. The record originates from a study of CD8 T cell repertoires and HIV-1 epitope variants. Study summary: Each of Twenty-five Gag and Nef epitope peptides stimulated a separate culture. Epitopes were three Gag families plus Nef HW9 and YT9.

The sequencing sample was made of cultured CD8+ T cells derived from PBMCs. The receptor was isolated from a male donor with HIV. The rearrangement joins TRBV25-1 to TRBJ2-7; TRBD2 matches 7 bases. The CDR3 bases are TGTGCCACCGGAGGCGCTAGCGGTTACGAGCAGTACTTC. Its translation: CATGGASGYEQYF.